A single sample gave rise to the 9 T cell receptor beta chains below, sequenced in a study of persistence of HIV-infected CD4 T cells (dated by TCRdb to 2020 to 2021). Antigen specificity for these receptors is unknown. Taken with the paper, the label for treatment or condition translates to: suppressive antiretroviral therapy. Lysates of CMV-infected fibroblasts at 10 ug/mL were used to stimulate the cells. Memory populations depleted of antigen-responding cells were obtained by sorting nonresponding CD40L-negative CD69-negative CD45RO-high memory CD4+ T cells. The immunoSEQ hsTCRB assay version 4 in survey mode was used to sequence TCRbeta repertoires from genomic DNA. Drawn from immuneACCESS, this table holds only the in-frame rearrangements with V and J called that TCRdb kept. Clones are partly lost; checked studies trace under half to an unresolved V gene and leave the rest unexplained. In this sample the table shows under 60,000 clones, 75% to 85% of which occur a single time. The biggest ten clones account for 2.5% to 3% of the sample.

The material sequenced was CD4+ T cells sorted from PBMCs after roughly 18-hour stimulation, taken from a patient who received antiretroviral therapy. Interpreted using the paper, the cell subset or site label stands for: CD40L-CD69- CD45RO-high memory CD4 T cells not responding to CMV lysate. These receptors all come from an adult man with HIV who was CMV-seropositive.

V and J are TRBV30 and TRBJ2-7, with D perhaps assigned TRBD1 or TRBD2 (5 bases each). Germline loops: CDR1 GTSNPN, CDR2 SVGIG (reference sequence). Trimming pared 3 bases from V and 6 bases from J, leaving 12 bases between. The CDR3 contains 12 residues. The CDR3, as DNA: TGTGCCTGGAGCGGGTCGGGGACCGAGCAGTACTTC. It translates to CAWSGSGTEQYF.

The V call is TRBV2, the J call TRBJ2-7; the D is unclear. The CDR3 extends over 10 amino acids. Germline CDR1 reads SNHLY; CDR2 reads FYNNEI. The germline V and J ends were trimmed by 5 bases and 4 bases, with 3 bases remaining between them. CDR3 protein: CASSSYEQYF. As DNA, the CDR3 is TGTGCCAGCAGTTCTTACGAGCAGTACTTC.

V and J are TRBV4-1 and TRBJ2-1; 8 nucleotides line up with TRBD2. The CDR3 is 17 residues long. Germline lookup yields CDR1 MGHRA and CDR2 YSYEKL. V lost 4 bases, J lost 1 base, and 9 bases stayed unmatched. CDR3 sequence (DNA): TGCGCCAGCAGCCCACCTCCGGGGGGGGCTTCCTACAATGAGCAGTTCTTC. Its translation is CASSPPPGGASYNEQFF.

The chain is built from TRBV10-3 and TRBJ2-2, with D perhaps TRBD1 or TRBD2 (5 bases each). Trimming shortened V by 10 bases and J by 0 bases, and 12 bases separated the two germline ends. Germline V gene lookup returns CDR1 ENHRY and CDR2 SYGVKD. This CDR3 has 14 residues. The CDR3 reads CASAGTANTGELFF. For the CDR3, the DNA is TGTGCCAGCGCCGGGACGGCGAACACCGGGGAGCTGTTTTTT.

The V gene is TRBV7-2, the J gene TRBJ1-6; maybe TRBD1 (5 bases). Deletions cut 4 bases from V and 3 bases from J, with 13 bases between. CDR3 length: 16 residues. CDR1 SGHTA and CDR2 FQGNSA come from the germline V gene. CDR3 protein: CASSSRAGVYNSPLHF. In DNA form, the CDR3 reads TGTGCCAGCAGCTCGCGAGCGGGGGTCTATAATTCACCCCTCCACTTT.

This CDR3 is CASSYIGNTEAFF. The DNA for the CDR3 is TGTGCCAGCAGTTATATTGGGAACACTGAAGCTTTCTTT. The chain links TRBV6-2 or TRBV6-3 to TRBJ1-1; no reliable D call. V was shortened by 3 bases and J by 1 base, with 6 bases between the two germline ends. The CDR3 contains 13 residues. The germline CDR1 and CDR2 sequences are MNHEY and SVGEGT.

This clone was observed a few times. This chain joins TRBV6-5 and TRBJ2-4; D is uncertain. Trimming removed 5 bases at V and 0 bases at J, with 8 bases between. Germline V lookup: CDR1 MNHEY, CDR2 SVGAGI. This CDR3 contains 14 residues. In DNA, the CDR3 is TGTGCCAGCAGTAGAGGCCTAGCCAAAAACATTCAGTACTTC. Encoded protein: CASSRGLAKNIQYF.

The rearrangement links TRBV7-2 to TRBJ1-6; D call uncertain. The germline gives CDR1 SGHTA, CDR2 FQGNSA. There are 15 residues in the CDR3. V was trimmed by 6 bases and J by 4 bases, leaving 13 bases between them. CDR3 protein: CASRPGFGYNSPLHF. The CDR3 region has the DNA TGTGCCAGCAGGCCGGGGTTCGGATATAATTCACCCCTCCACTTT.

This rearrangement joins TRBV7-9 to TRBJ2-7, with no clear D. Germline V CDR1 and CDR2: SEHNR, FQNEAQ (reference sequence). V lost 1 base and J lost 0, with 4 bases in between. The CDR3 sequence is 13 residues long. The CDR3 DNA sequence: TGTGCCAGCAGCTTAGACAGCTCCTACGAGCAGTACTTC. This gives the protein CASSLDSSYEQYF.